This TCR beta chain emerged from a study of response to subunit inactivated influenza vaccine (dated by TCRdb to between 2018 and 2020). At the level of the whole study: To follow how T cells responded to a trivalent subunit inactivated influenza vaccine, the researchers relied on deep quantitative profiling of the T cell receptor repertoire. What the work shows at the level of the full study, not this receptor alone: The authors suggested that each seasonal influenza vaccination may recruit only a limited number of new T cells.

The germline V gene provides CDR1 SGHRS and CDR2 YFSETQ. The CDR3 sequence holds 15 residues, the cysteine and phenylalanine included. Here the CDR3 DNA is all that survives: 45 bases in frame from base 1. V is trimmed back by 4 bases and J by 10 bases, and the junction contains 9 bases that no gene match accounts for. On this clonotype: Its cognate antigen has yet to be identified. The input lacks base qualities; no much larger clone sits a single base away.

Libraries were constructed by RT-PCR. Sequencing instrument: Illumina HiSeq 2500. Clones were called with MiXCR by TCRdb after fastp trimmed the public reads at Q25, and only in-frame beta chains were retained. Identical CDR3 protein sequences are pooled into one entry, listed with their most common genes and DNA. This sample comprises hundreds of thousands of distinct CDR3 sequences, approximately 11% of them detected only once. About 10% of the sample is taken by the ten largest. This sample also belongs to another study, concerning T cells expressing NK-cell markers. Looking at the second paper: The TCR beta cDNA libraries were made using 5'RACE template switching, a step that added both a universal primer site and unique molecular identifiers. Three sorted T-cell subsets (CD3+CD56+NKG2C+, CD3+CD56+NKG2C- and CD3+CD56-NKG2C+) from 7 to 9 donors had their TCR beta-chain repertoires profiled. Of the eight sequenced donors, seven were found to be HCMV-seropositive and one was found to be HCMV-seronegative. In several experiments an anti-gammadeltaTCR antibody was added to restrict sorting to alphabetaTCR-expressing T cells. In a handful of donors, the dominant CD3+CD56+NKG2C+ clonotypes ranked among the top 10 CD8+ clonotypes, making up roughly 1.0-8% of CD8+ T cells. Those dominant clonotypes were again the most abundant among CD3+CD56-NKG2C+ cells in several donors, at about 28.3-60.1%. It remained unclear whether the expanded NKG2C-expressing T cell clones were specific for HCMV antigens. The eight sequenced donors were randomly selected healthy volunteers, three men and five women. To determine HCMV serostatus, a commercial ELISA kit was used to detect HCMV-specific IgG in serum. Peripheral blood mononuclear cells were isolated from blood by Ficoll density gradient centrifugation. For roughly 6 donors, bulk peripheral blood T-cell repertoires were additionally sequenced from unsorted PBMC. Priming for cDNA synthesis came from the TCR beta constant segment, and two successive PCR amplification steps followed. Libraries were sequenced as 2 x 150 bp reads on Illumina HiSeq 2000/2500, MiSeq or NextSeq. MIGEC was used to demultiplex reads and group the reads by UMI, and MiTCR was used to assemble and quantify clonotypes. Only TCR cDNA sequences supported by at least two reads were kept to exclude erroneous sequences. Downstream repertoire analysis used the tcR package, and clonotypes were matched across fractions by CDR3 nucleotide sequence plus V segment. VDJmatch was used to annotate antigen specificity against VDJdb, with one amino acid substitution in CDR3 permitted.

Here the chain combines TRBV5-1 and TRBJ1-6, with TRBD1 identical over 9 junction bases. The material was PBMCs from blood, obtained on the day of vaccination. The source is a man aged 45 to 65 who received an inactivated influenza vaccine. Donor details come from another sample of the same person, matched by shared clones. The encoded CDR3 is CASSPGDRARSPLHF. In nucleotide form, the sequence is TGCGCCAGCAGCCCGGGGGACAGGGCTAGATCACCCCTCCACTTT.